Listed below are T cell receptor beta chains from one sample, sequenced in a study of OX40 agonist ivuxolimab in advanced cancers. Sequencing was performed with immunoSEQ multiplex PCR; in TCRdb, only in-frame clones are kept and a portion is missing. Of 70,000 or so clones listed, about 79% were seen once; the top ten hold roughly 1.2%. The sample here was CD4+ or CD8+ T cells sorted from blood, taken in a trial of the OX40 agonist ivuxolimab. These TCRs come from an adult with an advanced solid tumor such as melanoma, head and neck, liver or kidney cancer. CDR3s include the opening cysteine and the closing phenylalanine or tryptophan. The D gene is left open where the match is weak. Some rows have no size entry. The others give once, few or many, or a class for an expanded clone.

>.|TRBV29-1|TRBJ2-3|.|15
CSVVEREVFTDTQYF
TGCAGCGTTGTTGAGAGGGAGGTTTTCACAGATACGCAGTATTTT
>.|TRBV5-1|TRBJ2-5|.|14
CASSLGGFRETQYF
TGCGCCAGCAGCTTGGGGGGTTTCCGGGAGACCCAGTACTTC
>.|TRBV9|TRBJ2-7|once|15
CASSVGATASYEQYF
TGTGCCAGCAGCGTAGGGGCAACAGCTTCCTACGAGCAGTACTTC
>TRBD1|TRBV27|TRBJ1-6|.|15
CASSFLGTGGSPLHF
TGTGCCAGCAGTTTCCTCGGGACAGGGGGTTCACCCCTCCACTTT
>.|TRBV6-5|TRBJ2-1|.|12
CASSTEGREQFF
TGTGCCAGCAGTACCGAGGGACGTGAGCAGTTCTTC
>.|TRBV5-8|TRBJ1-5|.|16
CASTPLETHSNQPQHF
TGTGCCAGCACCCCCCTGGAAACCCATAGCAATCAGCCCCAGCATTTT
>.|TRBV10-3|TRBJ2-1|.|15
CATQSSAASYNEQFF
TGTGCCACCCAGTCTAGCGCCGCCTCCTACAATGAGCAGTTCTTC
>TRBD2|TRBV6-5|TRBJ2-3|.|14
CASSLAGGTDTQYF
TGTGCCAGCAGTTTAGCGGGGGGCACAGATACGCAGTATTTT
>TRBD1|TRBV7-9|TRBJ1-5|.|15
CASSRGTGADQPQHF
TGTGCCAGCAGCCGGGGGACAGGGGCAGACCAGCCCCAGCATTTT
>.|TRBV7-9|TRBJ2-7|.|14
CASSFSGRAVEQYF
TGTGCCAGCAGCTTCTCAGGCCGGGCGGTCGAGCAGTACTTC
>TRBD1|TRBV11-1|TRBJ2-2|few|13
CASSLTGTGELFF
TGTGCCAGCAGCTTGACAGGGACCGGGGAGCTGTTTTTT
>.|TRBV9|TRBJ2-3|.|16
CASSVAGRAHTDTQYF
TGTGCCAGCAGCGTAGCTGGCAGGGCGCACACAGATACGCAGTATTTT
>.|TRBV19|TRBJ1-1|.|17
CASSIRPIWGKNTEAFF
TGTGCCAGTAGTATACGCCCTATATGGGGCAAGAACACTGAAGCTTTCTTT
>.|TRBV7-9|TRBJ2-7|few|14
CASSSRRTSSKQYF
TGTGCCAGCAGCTCACGTCGGACAAGCTCTAAGCAGTACTTC
>.|TRBV2|TRBJ1-5|.|13
CASSAGSGQPQHF
TGTGCCAGCAGTGCAGGTTCTGGGCAGCCCCAGCATTTT
>TRBD2|TRBV5-1|TRBJ2-1|.|14
CASGSGGGGNEQFF
TGCGCCAGCGGCAGCGGCGGGGGGGGGAATGAGCAGTTCTTC
>.|TRBV5-1|TRBJ1-1|.|15
CASSLQGSLNTEAFF
TGCGCCAGCAGCTTGCAAGGCAGCTTGAACACTGAAGCTTTCTTT
>TRBD1|TRBV4-2|TRBJ1-2|.|15
CASSPGTGGDYGYTF
TGTGCCAGCAGCCCCGGGACAGGGGGGGACTATGGCTACACCTTC
>.|TRBV7-2|TRBJ1-6|few|15
CASSLLGFNNSPLHF
TGTGCCAGCAGCTTACTCGGGTTCAATAATTCACCCCTCCACTTT
>.|TRBV5-1|TRBJ2-2|once|16
CARPSGQAPNTGELFF
TGCGCCAGACCAAGTGGGCAGGCGCCGAACACCGGGGAGCTGTTTTTT
>.|TRBV6-5|TRBJ2-5|.|13
CASSYRIGETQYF
TGTGCCAGCAGTTACAGGATAGGAGAGACCCAGTACTTC
>.|TRBV14|TRBJ2-5|.|14
CASSQGGHKETQYF
TGTGCCAGCAGCCAAGGCGGGCACAAGGAGACCCAGTACTTC
>.|TRBV6-5|TRBJ1-1|.|15
CASSYRPGPNTEAFF
TGTGCCAGCAGTTACCGACCGGGGCCGAACACTGAAGCTTTCTTT
>.|TRBV7-2|TRBJ2-7|few|13
CASSLTTSEEQYF
TGTGCCAGCAGCCTGACGACTTCGGAGGAGCAGTACTTC
>.|TRBV6-6|TRBJ2-1|once|14
CASSPGGRSGEQFF
TGTGCCAGCAGTCCGGGGGGCCGAAGCGGGGAGCAGTTCTTC
>.|TRBV14|TRBJ1-4|.|15
CASSPVRSTNEKLFF
TGTGCCAGCAGCCCGGTCAGATCAACTAATGAAAAACTGTTTTTT